This TCR beta chain was retrieved from a study of radiotherapy plus CTLA-4 blockade in lung cancer. Each patient with chemo-refractory metastatic non-small-cell lung cancer was treated with focal radiation plus CTLA-4 blockade using ipilimumab. Trimming took off 10 bases at V and 5 bases at J, with 18 bases between the two ends. The germline V gene has CDR1 ENHRY and CDR2 SYGVKD. This CDR3 is 14 amino acids long. Sequencing was performed with immunoSEQ multiplex PCR; in TCRdb, only in-frame clones are kept and a portion is missing. Among about 100,000 clones listed, about 83% were seen once. Study results and limitations: Expansion in blood of tumor-derived TCR clones was seen after radiotherapy plus ipilimumab.

With regard to this clone: Its matching antigen is unknown.

The sequenced sample was peripheral blood, obtained from a patient treated with radiotherapy plus ipilimumab. The J gene is TRBJ1-5, the V gene TRBV10-3; no definite D call. The sequence was obtained from a human donor with non-small cell lung cancer who had stable disease on radiotherapy plus ipilimumab. The CDR3: CATSRREGDQPQHF. The CDR3 DNA reads as TGTGCCACCTCGCGGAGGGAAGGCGATCAGCCCCAGCATTTT.